This T cell receptor beta chain was recovered during a study of neoadjuvant anti-PD-1 for oral cavity cancer. Whole-study context: Patients mostly received three to four biweekly nivolumab doses at 3 mg/kg before surgery.

TCRdb's copy holds only in-frame clones and misses some; the assay was immunoSEQ multiplex PCR. The repertoire has tens of thousands of clones, around 80% of them found once; the top ten carry roughly 3.5%. Patients were newly diagnosed with stage II-IVA oral cavity squamous cell carcinoma without prior systemic or radiation treatment. Patients had HPV-negative, locally advanced oral cavity squamous cell carcinoma. CDR3 length: 15 amino acids. V gave up 6 bases and J gave up 0 bases, with 15 bases separating them. Germline CDR1 reads SNHLY; CDR2 reads FYNNEI. The receptor was isolated from a person aged 40 to 85 with oral cavity squamous cell carcinoma. This chain links TRBV2 with TRBJ2-7, with D perhaps assigned TRBD1 or TRBD2 (5 bases each). Sequenced here: PBMCs, sampled before nivolumab (anti-PD-1) treatment. Here the CDR3 reads CASSAVGGSSYEQYF. The CDR3 DNA reads TGTGCCAGCAGCGCGGTTGGGGGTAGCTCCTACGAGCAGTACTTC.